Shown below are 12 T cell receptor beta chains from a single sample sequenced in a study of T cells in Graves' hyperthyroidism and ophthalmopathy. The investigators amplified TCR beta CDR3 regions from RNA transcripts. First-round RT-PCR of the TCR CDR3 relied on the HTBI primer set. TCRdb reanalysed the multiplex PCR reads using MiXCR and keeps one entry per CDR3 protein. The table shows fewer than 450,000 distinct CDR3 sequences, with about 16% occurring only once. Sequencing used blood. These receptors all stem from a woman aged 55-69 years with Graves' ophthalmopathy.

This clonotype came up many times. J is TRBJ2-1 and V is TRBV6-1; 12 bases align to TRBD2. Unmatched junction bases numbered 11, after V lost 5 bases and J lost 0 bases. Germline V gives CDR1 MNHNS, CDR2 SASEGT. The CDR3 has 19 residues. In DNA form, the CDR3 reads TGTGCCAGCAGTTACCCCCTAGCGGGAGGGCCGAGCTCCTACAATGAGCAGTTCTTC. Residues: CASSYPLAGGPSSYNEQFF.

This clonotype was counted ten times or more. The chain recombines TRBV28 with TRBJ1-2; the match to TRBD1 covers 9 bases. The CDR3 sequence is 14 residues long. The V and J ends lost 0 bases and 7 bases, in that order; junction bases with no gene match: 3. Germline V gene lookup returns CDR1 MDHEN and CDR2 SYDVKM. CDR3 residues: CASSLWGQGAGYTF. CDR3 coding DNA: TGTGCCAGCAGTTTATGGGGACAGGGAGCTGGCTACACCTTC.

For this clonotype: It may be a read error: a sequence one base away is much more abundant. The V gene is TRBV28, the J gene TRBJ2-5; D gene unclear. Germline V gene sequence: CDR1 MDHEN, CDR2 SYDVKM. Trimming removed 11 bases at V and 5 bases at J, with 18 bases between. There are 13 residues in the CDR3. The CDR3 loop is CACSTGSPETQYF. CDR3 coding DNA: TGTGCCTGCTCGACTGGGTCCCCGGAGACCCAGTACTTC.

This rearrangement joins TRBV18 to TRBJ2-5; tentative D call: TRBD2 (5 bases). The CDR3 length is 15 residues. V was cut by 1 base and J by 3 bases, with 12 bases left in between. Germline V lookup: CDR1 KGHSH, CDR2 LQKENI. CDR3 coding DNA: TGTGCCAGCTCACCACAACGGTCGACTAAAGAGACCCAGTACTTC. This translates into CASSPQRSTKETQYF.

This clonotype was found once. This clone may be a read error of a much larger clone one base away. V is TRBV28 and J is TRBJ2-2; either TRBD1 or TRBD2 may fit D (5 bases each). Germline values: CDR1 MDHEN, CDR2 SYDVKM. The CDR3 sequence is 13 residues long. In DNA form, the CDR3 reads TGTGCCAGCAGGATAGGGGCCACCGGGGAGATGTTTTTT. It yields the protein CASRIGATGEMFF.

The chain carries TRBV5-1 and TRBJ2-1; possible D gene TRBD2, 5 bases. Trimming shortened V by 0 bases and J by 8 bases, and 15 bases separated the two germline ends. This CDR3 is built from 15 residues. The germline gives CDR1 SGHRS, CDR2 YFSETQ. CDR3 DNA: TGCGCCAGCAGCTTGGAACGGGGTGTCAGAGATGAGCAGTTCTTC. Residues: CASSLERGVRDEQFF. Full variable domain (rest looked up from reference TRBV5-1 and TRBJ2-1): KAGVTQTPRYLIKTRGQQVTLSCSPISGHRSVSWYQQTPGQGLQFLFEYFSETQRNKGNFPGRFSGRQFSNSRSEMNVSTLELGDSALYLCASSLERGVRDEQFFGPGTRLTVL.

This clonotype was counted many times. The rearrangement joins TRBV20-1 to TRBJ2-1; D not certain. There are 13 residues in the CDR3. V shed 0 bases and J shed 5 bases, with 8 bases lying between them. The germline V gene has CDR1 DFQATT and CDR2 SNEGSKA (reference sequence). The CDR3 region has the DNA TGCAGTGCTAGAGATGGGATCCACAATGAGCAGTTCTTC. This codes for CSARDGIHNEQFF.

This clonotype has ten or more counts. This rearrangement joins TRBV27 to TRBJ2-3, with 11 bases fitting TRBD2. Germline V lookup: CDR1 MNHEY, CDR2 SMNVEV (reference sequence). The junction had 10 bases not matched to a gene; V was cut back by 1 base and J by 10 bases. The CDR3 is 16 amino acids. The CDR3 DNA is TGTGCCAGCAGTTTATTACAGCCAGGGACTAGCGGAGCGCAGTATTTT. Protein sequence: CASSLLQPGTSGAQYF.

This clonotype was seen repeatedly, ten times or more. The J gene is TRBJ2-3, the V gene TRBV3-1; 8 bases are shared with TRBD1. This CDR3 region has 16 residues. CDR1 is LGHDT and CDR2 is YNNKEL in the germline V gene (reference sequence). V was clipped by 4 bases and J by 0 bases; unmatched bases: 6. The CDR3 region is CASSLSGGASTDTQYF. The CDR3 nucleotides read TGTGCCAGCAGCCTATCAGGGGGCGCCAGCACAGATACGCAGTATTTT.

This clonotype was found many times. This sequence joins TRBV7-9 and TRBJ2-3; D gene unclear. This CDR3 is built from 11 residues. The ends were cut back, 6 bases at V and 6 bases at J, with 7 bases in the middle. CDR1 is SEHNR, CDR2 FQNEAQ, per germline (reference sequence). The CDR3 protein is CASSYIDTQYF. Here the CDR3 DNA reads TGTGCCAGCAGTTACATTGATACGCAGTATTTT.

The chain uses TRBV5-1 and TRBJ2-1; TRBD2 agrees at 12 bases. With 4 bases clipped from V and 7 bases from J, the junction kept 12 bases outside the gene matches. CDR3 length: 17 amino acids. Germline V CDR1 and CDR2: SGHRS, YFSETQ. CDR3 sequence: CASSRRTTSGRSNEQFF. The CDR3 DNA reads TGCGCCAGCAGCCGTCGAACGACTAGCGGGAGATCGAATGAGCAGTTCTTC.

This clonotype was observed at least ten times. This rearrangement joins TRBV2 to TRBJ2-6; D is ambiguous. CDR1 and CDR2 (germline): SNHLY, FYNNEI. The CDR3 totals 13 residues. Trimming cost V 7 bases and J 0 bases, with 4 bases left between them. For the CDR3, the DNA is TGTGCCAGCACCGCCTCTGGGGCCAACGTCCTGACTTTC. Amino acid sequence: CASTASGANVLTF.